This TCR beta chain was sequenced in a study of radiotherapy plus CTLA-4 blockade in lung cancer. The CDR3 length is 16 residues. V was trimmed by 0 bases and J by 3 bases, leaving 14 bases between them. CDR1 and CDR2 from the germline V gene are SGHVS and FQNEAQ. The table came from immunoSEQ multiplex PCR; TCRdb's copy has only in-frame clones and leaves some out. This sample has roughly 50,000 clones, with 60% to 80% found just once. The clonotype was recovered from a human donor with non-small cell lung cancer who had stable disease on radiotherapy plus ipilimumab. The material was peripheral blood, obtained from a patient treated with radiotherapy plus ipilimumab. This chain connects TRBV7-8 to TRBJ2-5; maybe TRBD2 (5 bases). CDR3 coding DNA: TGTGCCAGCAGCTTAGCGCGGGTGGAATCAGAAGAGACCCAGTACTTC. It encodes CASSLARVESEETQYF. Full variable domain (rest looked up from reference TRBV7-8 and TRBJ2-5): GAGVSQSPRYKVAKRGQDVALRCDPISGHVSLFWYQQALGQGPEFLTYFQNEAQLDKSGLPSDRFFAERPEGSVSTLKIQRTQQEDSAVYLCASSLARVESEETQYFGPGTRLLVL.